The present T cell receptor beta chain was sequenced within a study of blood T cell repertoires in COVID-19. Study-level information: In each case, the material was cDNA or gDNA derived from T cells, B-cell-depleted T cells, or PBMCs.

V gave up 5 bases and J gave up 9 bases; unmatched junction bases: 14. This CDR3 comprises 17 residues. CDR1 and CDR2 (germline): SGHVS, FNYEAQ. TCRdb's table, derived via immunoSEQ multiplex PCR, lists solely in-frame clones and lacks some. The table lists under 200,000 clones, just under 85% of them singletons. This clonotype was obtained from a woman older than 75 with COVID-19, enrolled during active disease. This chain connects TRBV7-6 to TRBJ2-1, with 12 positions matching TRBD2. Specimen: peripheral blood. CDR3 region: CASSVSSGLAGSSEQFF. CDR3 sequence (DNA): TGTGCCAGCAGCGTCTCTTCGGGACTAGCGGGTAGTAGTGAGCAGTTCTTC. Drawing the rest from reference TRBV7-6 and TRBJ2-1, the complete variable domain is GAGVSQSPRYKVTKRGQDVALRCDPISGHVSLYWYRQALGQGPEFLTYFNYEAQQDKSGLPNDRFSAERPEGSISTLTIQRTEQRDSAMYRCASSVSSGLAGSSEQFFGPGTRLTVL.